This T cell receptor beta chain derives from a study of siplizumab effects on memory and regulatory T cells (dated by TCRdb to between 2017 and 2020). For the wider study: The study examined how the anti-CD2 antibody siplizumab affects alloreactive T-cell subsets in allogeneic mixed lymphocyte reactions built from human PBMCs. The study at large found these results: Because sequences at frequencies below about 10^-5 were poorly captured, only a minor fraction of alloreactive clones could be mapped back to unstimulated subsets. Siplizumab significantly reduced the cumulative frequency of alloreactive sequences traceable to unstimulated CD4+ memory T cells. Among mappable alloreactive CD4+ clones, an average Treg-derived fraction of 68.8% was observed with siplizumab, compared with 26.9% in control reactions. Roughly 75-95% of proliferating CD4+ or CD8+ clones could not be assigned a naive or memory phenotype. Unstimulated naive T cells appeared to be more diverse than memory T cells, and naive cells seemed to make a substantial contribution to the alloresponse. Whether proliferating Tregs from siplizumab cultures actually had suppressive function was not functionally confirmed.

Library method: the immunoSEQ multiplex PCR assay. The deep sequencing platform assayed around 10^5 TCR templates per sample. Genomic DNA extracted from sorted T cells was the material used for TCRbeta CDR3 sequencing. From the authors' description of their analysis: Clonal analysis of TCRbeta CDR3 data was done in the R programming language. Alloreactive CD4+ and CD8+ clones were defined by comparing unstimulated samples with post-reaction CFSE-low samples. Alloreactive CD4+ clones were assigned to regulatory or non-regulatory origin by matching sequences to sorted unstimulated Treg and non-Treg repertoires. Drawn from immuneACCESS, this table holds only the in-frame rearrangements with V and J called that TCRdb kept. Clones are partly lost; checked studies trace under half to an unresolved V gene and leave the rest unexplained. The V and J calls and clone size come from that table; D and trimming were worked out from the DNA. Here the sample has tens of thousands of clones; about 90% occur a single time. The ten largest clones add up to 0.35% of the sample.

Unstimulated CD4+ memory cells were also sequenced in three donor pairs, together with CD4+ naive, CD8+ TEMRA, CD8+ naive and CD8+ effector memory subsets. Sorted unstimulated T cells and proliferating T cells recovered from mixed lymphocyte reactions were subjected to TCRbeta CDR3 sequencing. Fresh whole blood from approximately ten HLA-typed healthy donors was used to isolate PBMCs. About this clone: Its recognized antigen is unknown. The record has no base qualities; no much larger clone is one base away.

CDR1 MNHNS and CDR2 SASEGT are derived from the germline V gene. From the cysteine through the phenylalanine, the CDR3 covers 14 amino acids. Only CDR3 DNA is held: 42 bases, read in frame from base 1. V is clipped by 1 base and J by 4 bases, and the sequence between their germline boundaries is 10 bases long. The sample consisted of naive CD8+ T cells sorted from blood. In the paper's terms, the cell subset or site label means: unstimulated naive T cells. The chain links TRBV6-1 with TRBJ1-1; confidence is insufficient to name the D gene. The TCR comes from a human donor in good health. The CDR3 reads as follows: CASSEGTWGTEAFF. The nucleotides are TGTGCCAGCAGTGAAGGGACCTGGGGCACTGAAGCTTTCTTT.